The sample holds one count of the clone carrying this T cell receptor beta chain. This sample stems from a study of graft-versus-host responses after intestinal transplantation. Overall study: Anti-thymocyte globulin was used for induction in all recipients, who then took tacrolimus and steroids for two to four years.

This table comes from immunoSEQ multiplex PCR, and its TCRdb copy is limited to in-frame clones, with some not included. The table includes about 98,000 clones, about 83% detected once. This sequence originates from a human patient who received an intestinal transplant, so some T cells may come from the graft donor. This specimen was PBMCs, taken 255 days after intestinal transplant.

The CDR3 loop reads CASSSDFRDTQYF. CDR3 DNA sequence: TGTGCCAGCAGTTCGGACTTCAGAGATACGCAGTATTTT. The V gene is TRBV6-6, the J gene TRBJ2-3; D possibly corresponds to TRBD2 (5 bases). Germline CDR1 reads MNHNY; CDR2 reads SVGAGI (reference sequence). The CDR3 has 13 residues. V lost 4 bases and J 5 bases, leaving 10 bases between the germline ends.